This T cell receptor beta chain appears in the sequencing data of a study of cytomegalovirus exposure and HLA in healthy donors. Of note for this clone: Its target is not known.

All the people who gave samples were healthy bone marrow donors. CDR1 LGHNA and CDR2 YSLEER come from the germline V gene. Trimming shortened V by 4 bases and J by 7 bases, and 13 bases separated the two germline ends. This CDR3 is 13 amino acids long. Study conclusions and caveats: Most subjects had HLA-A and HLA-B alleles reportedly predicted accurately by TCR beta sequences. Several V segments, TRBV6-2 and TRBV6-3 among them, could not be told apart and were dropped.

With 60 Vbeta and 13 Jbeta primers, the PCR was carried out. Profiled with immunoSEQ multiplex PCR; TCRdb holds only in-frame clones, not every one. The table includes 180,000 or so clones, about 80% detected once. Sequenced material: PBMCs. This receptor was identified in a man aged 45-65 years in good health and CMV-seropositive. The rearrangement links TRBV4-3 to TRBJ2-5; weak D call: TRBD2 (6 bases). The CDR3: CASSRELLATQYF. The CDR3 coding sequence is TGCGCCAGCAGCCGAGAACTACTAGCGACCCAGTACTTC.